The 26 T cell receptor beta chains given below trace back to one sample, sequenced in a study of T cells in Graves' hyperthyroidism and ophthalmopathy (dated 2019 in TCRdb). The library was produced with multiplex PCR. Instrument on record: Illumina HiSeq 2000. The TCR beta CDR3 regions were amplified from the RNA transcripts. The TCR CDR3 was subjected to a first round of RT-PCR using the HTBI primer set and the Qiagen OneStep RT-PCR kit. Using fastp trimming at Q25 and MiXCR clonotype assembly, TCRdb reanalyzed the public sequencing data and kept in-frame beta chains. CDR3 protein duplicates are merged, each entry listing the most common genes and DNA. The sample data list 490,000 or so distinct CDR3 sequences, and roughly 23% of these were observed just once. The ten largest make up 49% of the sample. The sequencing input was blood. These receptors came from a woman in her seventies with Graves' ophthalmopathy.

This clonotype was observed many times. The rearrangement links TRBV27 to TRBJ1-4, with 7 nucleotides matching TRBD1. The CDR3 spans 16 residues. The trim removed 6 bases at V and 3 bases at J, leaving 10 bases unmatched. In germline, CDR1 is MNHEY, CDR2 SMNVEV (reference sequence). The CDR3 DNA reads as TGTGCCAGCAGCATAGACTTACAGGGGTCTAATGAAAAACTGTTTTTT. This sequence encodes CASSIDLQGSNEKLFF.

This chain connects TRBV30 to TRBJ1-3; D gene uncertain. This CDR3 contains 15 residues. Trimming removed 1 base from V and 2 bases from J, with 12 bases in between. The germline gives CDR1 GTSNPN, CDR2 SVGIG (reference sequence). DNA of the CDR3: TGTGCCTGGAGTGGACCCGAATGGGCTGGAAACACCATATATTTT. Encoded protein: CAWSGPEWAGNTIYF.

The J gene is TRBJ2-5, the V gene TRBV5-4; 7 bases are shared with TRBD1. Trimming at V came to 4 bases and at J to 5 bases, leaving 11 bases not matched to a gene. The CDR3 extends over 15 amino acids. Germline CDR1 is SGHNT and CDR2 is YYREEE (reference sequence). CDR3 sequence (DNA): TGTGCCAGCAGCGCGCAGACAGGGTTTAAGGAGACCCAGTACTTC. It yields the protein CASSAQTGFKETQYF.

The V call is TRBV20-1, the J call TRBJ1-2, with D perhaps matching TRBD1 (6 bases). The CDR3 consists of 14 residues. Trimming left V 6 bases short and J 0 bases short, with 14 bases between. From germline, CDR1 is DFQATT and CDR2 SNEGSKA (reference sequence). CDR3 DNA sequence: TGCAGTGCGTCCAGGGGAAACGCTAACTATGGCTACACCTTC. Its protein product is CSASRGNANYGYTF.

J is TRBJ2-7 and V is TRBV18, with 7 bases fitting TRBD2. Per the germline V gene, CDR1 is KGHSH and CDR2 is LQKENI. This CDR3 has 14 amino acids. The trim removed 11 bases at V and 0 bases at J, leaving 10 bases unmatched. The CDR3 loop is CASAGELSSYEQYF. The DNA of the CDR3 is TGTGCCTCCGCGGGAGAACTCAGCTCCTACGAGCAGTACTTC.

The table lists this clonotype with a count of one. DNA for the CDR3: TGTGCCAGCAGCTATGCCGGGACAGGGAGACTTGGCGAGCAGTTCTTC. Translation gives CASSYAGTGRLGEQFF. The genes are TRBV5-6 and TRBJ2-1, with TRBD1 identical over 9 bases. The V gene end was trimmed by 3 bases and the J gene end by 10 bases; junction bases not matched to a gene: 14. The CDR3 contains 16 residues. Looked up from germline, CDR1 is SGHDT and CDR2 is YYEEEE.

CDR3: CASRGASGSFDEQFF. The CDR3 coding sequence is TGCGCCAGCCGAGGGGCTAGCGGGAGTTTCGATGAGCAGTTCTTC. V usage is TRBV5-1 and J usage is TRBJ2-1; TRBD2 aligns across 10 bases. CDR1 is SGHRS and CDR2 is YFSETQ in the germline V gene. The trim removed 7 bases at V and 8 bases at J, leaving 12 bases unmatched. This CDR3 has 15 residues.

This clonotype was counted many times. The chain joins TRBV20-1 to TRBJ1-5; tentative D call: TRBD1 (6 bases). This CDR3 is built from 15 residues. The germline V and J ends were trimmed by 6 bases and 1 base, with 16 bases remaining between them. CDR1 is DFQATT, CDR2 SNEGSKA, per germline (reference sequence). The CDR3 DNA reads TGCAGTGCGGAACTCCCAGGGGTAAGCAATCAGCCCCAGCATTTT. As protein: CSAELPGVSNQPQHF.

The V gene is TRBV5-1, the J gene TRBJ2-7; 11 bases align to TRBD1. The J segment lost 5 bases and the V segment lost 7 bases, leaving 11 bases of the junction unmatched. This CDR3 has 15 amino acids. Germline lookup yields CDR1 SGHRS and CDR2 YFSETQ. CDR3 residues: CASGTGQGAMHEQYF. The CDR3 DNA reads TGCGCCAGCGGGACCGGACAGGGGGCTATGCACGAGCAGTACTTC.

This clonotype was counted a single time. The V and J genes are TRBV4-2 and TRBJ2-1; 15 bases fit TRBD2. Germline V gives CDR1 LGHNA, CDR2 YNFKEQ. V trimming: 3 bases; J trimming: 10 bases; junction bases outside the gene matches: 7. This CDR3 is built from 16 residues. The DNA for the CDR3 is TGTGCCAGCAGCCATGGGACTAGCGGGAGGCGTTTGGAGCAGTTCTTC. This encodes CASSHGTSGRRLEQFF.

CDR3 DNA sequence: TGCAGTGCTAGAGATTTGGCGGGGGGACCTCGCGAGCAGTACTTC. Translation: CSARDLAGGPREQYF. The gene calls are TRBV20-1 and TRBJ2-7; the match to TRBD2 covers 8 bases. With 0 bases clipped from V and 6 bases from J, the junction kept 10 bases outside the gene matches. Germline assignment: CDR1 DFQATT and CDR2 SNEGSKA (reference sequence). The CDR3 spans 15 residues.

This clonotype was seen at least ten times. This rearrangement joins TRBV18 to TRBJ2-5; 10 nucleotides agree with TRBD1. CDR3 length: 14 amino acids. V lost 3 bases to trimming and J lost 4 bases; unmatched junction nucleotides: 2. Germline values: CDR1 KGHSH, CDR2 LQKENI. CDR3 region: CASSPGQGLETQYF. CDR3 DNA sequence: TGTGCCAGCTCACCGGGACAGGGGCTAGAGACCCAGTACTTC.

This clonotype was picked up many times. DNA of the CDR3: TGTGCCAGCAAGGAGGGGTACACCGGGGAGCTGTTTTTT. As protein: CASKEGYTGELFF. J is TRBJ2-2 and V is TRBV2, with D possibly matching TRBD2 (6 bases). Trimming removed 7 bases from V and 3 bases from J, with 9 bases in between. The germline V gene has CDR1 SNHLY and CDR2 FYNNEI. The CDR3 covers 13 residues.

This clonotype appeared a few times. The rearrangement uses TRBV20-1 and TRBJ2-5; D uncertain. V was cut by 3 bases and J by 5 bases, with 13 bases left in between. Germline loops: CDR1 DFQATT, CDR2 SNEGSKA (reference sequence). This CDR3 comprises 13 residues. The CDR3 sequence: CSASMLGPETQYF. The CDR3 bases are TGCAGTGCTAGTATGTTAGGCCCTGAGACCCAGTACTTC.

This clonotype was detected ten times or more. This chain connects TRBV12-3 or TRBV12-4 to TRBJ1-2; weak D call: TRBD1 (5 bases). V was cut by 2 bases and J by 4 bases, with 14 bases left in between. This CDR3 has 15 amino acids. The CDR3 region is CASSLSLQGPYGYTF. The DNA for the CDR3 is TGTGCCAGCAGTTTAAGTCTCCAGGGCCCCTATGGCTACACCTTC.

This clonotype was picked up many times. The rearrangement uses TRBV2 and TRBJ2-2, with D perhaps given as TRBD1 or TRBD2 (5 bases each). Germline V gene data show CDR1 as SNHLY and CDR2 as FYNNEI. The V end lost 5 bases, the J end lost 4 bases, and 14 bases lay between the germline ends. The CDR3 spans 15 residues. For the CDR3, the DNA is TGTGCCAGCAGTTTTGGGACGGGTGGCACCGGGGAGCTGTTTTTT. It specifies CASSFGTGGTGELFF.

Ten or more counts support this clonotype. The rearrangement links TRBV11-2 to TRBJ1-2; D is unresolved. CDR1 SGHAT and CDR2 FQNNGV come from the germline V gene. V lost 5 bases to trimming and J lost 5 bases, with 12 bases between them. The CDR3 is 13 amino acids. CDR3: CASSPTPGYGYTF. Here the CDR3 DNA reads TGTGCCAGCAGCCCGACTCCGGGTTATGGCTACACCTTC.

This clonotype was observed at least ten times. The chain couples TRBV11-1 to TRBJ2-7; D uncertain. Trimming took 5 bases from V and 2 from J, leaving 7 bases between them. Germline CDR1 reads SGHAT; CDR2 reads FQDESV (reference sequence). The CDR3 has 12 amino acids. CDR3 DNA: TGTGCCAGCAGCCCCCGAGCCTACGAGCAGTACTTC. Protein product: CASSPRAYEQYF.

The chain joins TRBV12-3 or TRBV12-4 to TRBJ1-1; 7 nucleotides line up with TRBD1. With V trimmed by 3 bases and J by 5 bases, 6 bases remained unmatched. The CDR3 consists of 14 residues. DNA for the CDR3: TGTGCCAGCAGTTTTGCGGGACAGTTAACTGAAGCTTTCTTT. Translation: CASSFAGQLTEAFF.

This clonotype was seen a handful of times. The CDR3 DNA follows: TGTGCCAGCAGCGGGGGACTAGCGGGAGGAGGGGATACGCAGTATTTT. Its translation: CASSGGLAGGGDTQYF. V gene TRBV3-1 combines with J gene TRBJ2-3, with 15 bases lining up with TRBD2. In germline, CDR1 is LGHDT, CDR2 YNNKEL (reference sequence). The CDR3 has 16 amino acids. Losses at the gene ends were 5 bases for V and 6 bases for J; bases not matched to a gene: 6.

CDR3 sequence: CAAGSNTEAFF. CDR3 DNA sequence: TGTGCCGCGGGTTCGAACACTGAAGCTTTCTTT. V and J are TRBV10-3 and TRBJ1-1; D unclear. The germline gives CDR1 ENHRY, CDR2 SYGVKD. This CDR3 has 11 residues. Trimming left V 11 bases short and J 1 base short, with 8 bases between.

In its sample, this clonotype was seen many times. The chain employs TRBV7-2 and TRBJ2-3; TRBD2 matches at 11 bases. Germline V gives CDR1 SGHTA, CDR2 FQGNSA. The CDR3 runs 15 residues. V was clipped by 6 bases and J by 6 bases; unmatched bases: 8. CDR3 protein: CASRRIAGGSDTQYF. CDR3 coding DNA: TGTGCCAGCAGACGAATAGCGGGAGGGTCGGATACGCAGTATTTT.

This chain joins TRBV10-3 and TRBJ2-7; the D call may be TRBD1 or TRBD2 (6 bases each). This CDR3 has 13 amino acids. Germline V gene data show CDR1 as ENHRY and CDR2 as SYGVKD. V gave up 0 bases and J gave up 6 bases, with 9 bases separating them. The CDR3 region has the DNA TGTGCCATCAGTGAGTCGAAGGGGGGCGAGCAGTACTTC. Protein sequence: CAISESKGGEQYF.

This clonotype has more than one count but fewer than ten. CDR3: CASKVGTGTGELFF. CDR3 sequence (DNA): TGTGCCAGTAAGGTTGGGACAGGGACCGGGGAGCTGTTTTTT. This chain joins TRBV19 and TRBJ2-2; the match to TRBD1 covers 9 bases. Germline V gene data show CDR1 as LNHDA and CDR2 as SQIVND (reference sequence). This CDR3 contains 14 residues. J gave up 5 bases and V 7 bases, and 5 bases lay outside the gene matches.

The chain recombines TRBV5-4 with TRBJ2-7; either TRBD1 or TRBD2 may supply D (6 bases each). Germline loops: CDR1 SGHNT, CDR2 YYREEE (reference sequence). V gave up 10 bases and J gave up 2 bases, with 16 bases separating them. The CDR3 extends over 13 amino acids. The CDR3 protein is CARSEGGPYEQYF. The CDR3, as DNA: TGTGCCCGGTCAGAGGGGGGTCCCTACGAGCAGTACTTC.

The chain has TRBV5-1 and TRBJ2-3; no reliable D call. Per germline, CDR1 SGHRS and CDR2 YFSETQ. This CDR3 contains 16 residues. V dropped 0 bases and J dropped 0 bases, with 11 bases sitting between them. The CDR3 region is CASSLDGILSTDTQYF. The CDR3 DNA reads as TGCGCCAGCAGCTTGGATGGGATACTTAGCACAGATACGCAGTATTTT.